This T cell receptor beta chain emerged from a study of long-term antiretroviral therapy in people with HIV (dated by TCRdb to the early 2020s). Regarding the research as a whole: The earliest samples were collected about a decade before the 2015 WHO recommendation for immediate ART, when ART was typically delayed until CD4 counts fell. Whether ART initiation and durable HIV suppression were associated with changes in peripheral blood TRB repertoire composition and diversity was tested in a retrospective serial study. From fewer than 35 adults with confirmed HIV infection, the cohort provided over 150 cryopreserved PBMC samples, gathered serially across a mean of about six years (range 1-12). Among the approximately 27 participants with HIV, over nine were female. No cross-contamination during QIAcube processing was seen in test extractions of a monoclonal T-cell line run alongside roughly 30 polyclonal samples. What the authors observed across the whole study: ART initiation was associated with a significant increase in TRB diversity, but diversity stayed significantly below transplant donor controls even after long-term ART. The repertoire was dominated across all time points by expanded TRB clones identified before ART initiation, although this dominance was seen to fluctuate and to decrease in many PLHIV after ART. The samples were dated from 2004 to 2017, and the ART regimens that were used may be less effective than current ART regimens. Narrower CDR3 length ranges were observed in HIV repertoires than in controls, and an antigen-experienced repertoire with only a slight naive shift after ART was suggested by the network structure. Owing to limited PBMC availability, only the TCR beta chain was sequenced, without alpha chain pairing. Inferences about post-ART repertoire changes are limited because no data were available on ART adherence, viral resistance or therapy changes. Because cell numbers in pre-ART samples were limited, unsorted PBMC were profiled instead of sorted CD4+ and CD8+ T cells.

Reading from cysteine to phenylalanine, the CDR3 counts 14 amino acids. Just CDR3 DNA is preserved here, 42 bases in frame from base 1. Trimming takes 0 bases off V and 5 bases off J; junction bases not matched to a gene: 3. CDR1 is given as MNHEY and CDR2 as SVGAGI, both from the germline V gene. Sequencing of the TRB variable region was done with the immunoSEQ hsTCRB v3.0 assay at survey level resolution. TRB sequencing targeted a depth of about 40,000-50,000 T-cell genomes per sample. TRB libraries were pooled and sequenced on an Illumina MiSeq using a v3 150-cycle kit. The source study handled its data this way. Repertoire analysis ran in R within a reproducible Nextflow workflow covering QC, data transformation and analysis. LymphoSeq2, an R package for exploring AIRR-Seq data, was used to implement custom analyses. After excluding several samples that yielded fewer than 5000 total TRB sequences, under 200 HIV repertoires remained for analysis. Of the approximately 190 retained HIV repertoires, almost 60 were collected before and around 130 after ART initiation. Repertoires were downsampled to 5000 TRB nucleotide sequences, with summary statistics averaged over 100 downsampling iterations. Only TRB sequences with CDR3 regions of at least seven amino acids were retained for analysis. Diversity was assessed using a clonality score derived from Shannon entropy and using the Gini coefficient. In the repertoire networks, any two of the top 5000 CDR3 amino acid sequences were linked whenever the two sequences differed by an edit distance of one. GLIPH2 predicted antigen specificity groups and MHC restriction for TRB CDR3 amino acid sequences. CDR3 amino acid sequences were matched against VDJdb and McPAS-TCR to flag known CMV, EBV, HIV or tissue antigen associations. Pre-ART, post-ART and control groups were compared with Wilcoxon signed-rank tests and Holm-Bonferroni correction. Not all clones reach the TCRdb copy of this immuneACCESS table, which keeps in-frame sequences only. Checked studies attribute under half of the gap to unresolved V genes and leave the rest unexplained. V, J and clone size are those of that table, while D and trimming were read from the DNA. The sample table contains more than 20,000 clones; only one count was recorded for 81% of them. Of the sample, about 5.6% is held by the ten largest clones.

The table lists this clone with a count of one. No cognate antigen has been identified for it. Base quality data are lacking; no much larger clone is found one base away. To be included, a participant needed at least one PBMC sample from before ART initiation plus at least two post-ART samples. Every participant with HIV received treatment in the United States of America. Before DNA extraction, cryopreserved samples of roughly 0.9-11 million PBMC were thawed and washed. At the time of the earliest PBMC sample for each participant with HIV, ages ranged from roughly 20 to 60 years. PBMC samples from each participant spanned 1-4 timepoints before ART initiation and 2-8 timepoints after ART initiation, with a median of 7 samples. Serial HIV viral load, CD4+ T-cell count, ART history and demographic data were obtained for every participant. Genomic DNA was extracted from unsorted PBMC with a Qiagen kit on a QIAcube, processed in batches of 12 samples.

The receptor chain draws on TRBV6-5 and TRBJ1-2; TRBD1 fits 7 bases in the junction. Sample: unsorted PBMCs, taken 4.4 years after starting antiretroviral therapy. The TCR comes from a man in his thirties or forties with HIV. The CDR3 has the sequence CASSYSGTDYGYTF. DNA sequence: TGTGCCAGCAGTTACTCGGGGACAGATTATGGCTACACCTTC.